This TCR beta chain is from a study of blood T cell repertoires in COVID-19. Study overall: T cells, B-cell-depleted T cells, or PBMCs supplied cDNA or gDNA.

With V trimmed by 4 bases and J by 0 bases, 3 bases remained unmatched. The CDR3 spans 16 residues. The germline gives CDR1 MNHEY, CDR2 SVGAGI. This study enrolled people aged roughly 18 to 90 from around 25 US geographic areas. Cohorts were assigned according to the clinical history that participants reported. Original processing notes: Estimated nucleated cell counts came from reference gene primer amplification. Clones were sequenced by immunoSEQ multiplex PCR, and TCRdb holds only the in-frame ones, with some missing. V, J and clone size reflect that table, while D and trimming were determined from the DNA. The sample carries almost 500,000 clones, roughly nine tenths recorded once.

The chain couples TRBV6-5 to TRBJ2-6, with 7 nucleotides matching TRBD2. Sequenced material: PBMCs or T cells enriched from blood (not recorded which). This TCR came from an older woman who had recovered from COVID-19. CDR3 amino acids: CASSFPGGSGANVLTF. CDR3 sequence (DNA): TGTGCCAGCAGTTTCCCGGGGGGCTCTGGGGCCAACGTCCTGACTTTC.